Listed here is a single T cell receptor beta chain. Libraries were prepared by immunoSEQ multiplex PCR; TCRdb keeps only in-frame clonotypes and omits some of them. This sample has about 240,000 clones; roughly 91% occur once, and the top ten carry more than 3.5%. Everyone who took part was roughly 18 to 89 years old, and they came from some 23 US areas. All recovered Cohort 3 donors got two negative PCRs, got clearance, or saw symptom resolution. From germline, CDR1 is MDHEN and CDR2 SYDVKM. V shed 5 bases, J shed 7 bases, and the junction held 17 bases outside the gene matches. The CDR3 totals 19 residues. These data belong to a study of blood T cell repertoires in COVID-19. Study in general: Sources were T cells, B-cell-depleted T cells, or PBMCs; the material itself was cDNA or gDNA.

Material for sequencing was PBMCs or T cells enriched from blood (not recorded which). This receptor was identified in a woman aged 30 to 39 who had recovered from COVID-19. The chain links TRBV28 to TRBJ2-1, with 13 bases fitting TRBD2. The CDR3 is CASSQHRYRTSGSLNEQFF. The DNA for the CDR3 is TGTGCCAGCAGTCAACATCGATATAGGACTAGCGGGAGTTTGAATGAGCAGTTCTTC. The full variable domain, in which reference TRBV28 and TRBJ2-1 provide the parts outside the CDR3, is DVKVTQSSRYLVKRTGEKVFLECVQDMDHENMFWYRQDPGLGLRLIYFSYDVKMKEKGDIPEGYSVSREKKERFSLILESASTNQTSMYLCASSQHRYRTSGSLNEQFFGPGTRLTVL.